These 29 T cell receptor beta chains came from one sample sequenced in a study of T cells in localized non-small cell lung cancer. The assay was immunoSEQ multiplex PCR, and TCRdb's table has in-frame clones only and misses some. The table has over 8,000 clones, under 95% seen once. Specimen: peripheral blood, collected before any cancer treatment. The receptors here all came from a woman aged 35 to 69 with stage I squamous cell lung carcinoma.

The chain joins TRBV5-4 to TRBJ2-7, with D uncertain. Germline V gives CDR1 SGHNT, CDR2 YYREEE (reference sequence). This CDR3 contains 14 residues. Trimming took off 0 bases at V and 3 bases at J, with 10 bases between the two ends. Here the CDR3 DNA reads TGTGCCAGCAGCTTGGGTGTCCGTCTCTACGAGCAGTACTTC. It yields the protein CASSLGVRLYEQYF.

The CDR3 bases are TGTGCCAGCAGTGATGCGGAGGTTAGTGAGCAGTTCTTC. Residues: CASSDAEVSEQFF. This chain links TRBV6-4 with TRBJ2-1; D might be TRBD2 (5 bases). The CDR3 runs to 13 residues. V was clipped by 3 bases and J by 9 bases, with 12 bases between them. Germline lookup yields CDR1 MRHNA and CDR2 SNTAGT.

The rearrangement uses TRBV6-6 and TRBJ1-5; unclear D gene. V was pared by 6 bases and J by 0 bases, with 12 bases between. The CDR3 sequence is 15 residues long. Looked up from germline, CDR1 is MNHNY and CDR2 is SVGAGI (reference sequence). Written as DNA, the CDR3 is TGTGCCAGCAGCCTCGTGACGGATAGCAATCAGCCCCAGCATTTT. Its protein product is CASSLVTDSNQPQHF.

The chain links TRBV5-4 to TRBJ2-5; no definite D call. Germline CDR1 is SGHNT and CDR2 is YYREEE (reference sequence). With 4 bases removed from V and 1 base from J, the gap between germline ends came to 8 bases. The CDR3 has 13 residues. The CDR3 here is CASSLDLQETQYF. CDR3 bases: TGTGCCAGCAGCCTCGACCTCCAAGAGACCCAGTACTTC.

The CDR3: CAITRDRVPDTQYF. CDR3 coding DNA: TGTGCCATCACCCGGGACAGGGTACCAGATACGCAGTATTTT. The V call is TRBV10-3, the J call TRBJ2-3; 9 bases map to TRBD1. The CDR3 is made up of 14 amino acids. The germline CDR1 and CDR2 sequences are ENHRY and SYGVKD. J lost 4 bases, V lost 7 bases, and 6 bases had no gene match.

This chain uses TRBV14 with TRBJ1-3; D is ambiguous. Germline V gene sequence: CDR1 SGHDN, CDR2 FVKESK. V lost 1 base, J lost 9 bases, and 16 bases lay in between. The CDR3 spans 15 residues. The CDR3 loop reads CASSQVGSSSSTIYF. DNA of the CDR3: TGTGCCAGCAGCCAAGTGGGGAGCTCATCCTCCACCATATATTTT.

The chain carries TRBV11-2 and TRBJ1-2, with D perhaps TRBD1 (6 bases). Trimming left V 0 bases short and J 8 bases short, with 13 bases between. The V gene's germline CDR1 is SGHAT and CDR2 FQNNGV. CDR3 length equals 14 residues. The CDR3 bases are TGTGCCAGCAGCTTAGAGGGGGCGCCGGGCGGCTACACCTTC. Its protein is CASSLEGAPGGYTF. Full variable domain (rest looked up from reference TRBV11-2 and TRBJ1-2): EAGVAQSPRYKIIEKRQSVAFWCNPISGHATLYWYQQILGQGPKLLIQFQNNGVVDDSQLPKDRFSAERLKGVDSTLKIQPAKLEDSAVYLCASSLEGAPGGYTFGSGTRLTVV.

The chain has TRBV19 and TRBJ1-1; D is undetermined. Trimming stripped 5 bases from V and 1 base from J, with 11 bases between. The CDR3 contains 14 residues. CDR1 is LNHDA, CDR2 SQIVND, per germline (reference sequence). CDR3 in amino acids: CASSLWTWNTEAFF. The CDR3 region has the DNA TGTGCCAGTAGTCTCTGGACTTGGAACACTGAAGCTTTCTTT.

The chain joins TRBV7-6 to TRBJ1-1; D gene ambiguous. Germline V gene lookup returns CDR1 SGHVS and CDR2 FNYEAQ. Trimming cost V 2 bases and J 1 base, with 5 bases left between them. The CDR3 has 13 residues. CDR3 DNA: TGTGCCAGCAGCTTACAGGAGAACACTGAAGCTTTCTTT. Its protein is CASSLQENTEAFF.

The rearrangement uses TRBV4-1 and TRBJ1-2; 8 bases are shared with TRBD1. V dropped 4 bases and J dropped 3; count of bases not matched to a gene: 10. Per germline, CDR1 MGHRA and CDR2 YSYEKL. This CDR3 has 16 amino acids. This CDR3 reads CASSPAGQGAHYGYTF. The CDR3, as DNA: TGCGCCAGCAGCCCCGCAGGACAGGGAGCCCACTATGGCTACACCTTC.

This chain joins TRBV6-6 and TRBJ1-2, with 9 bases identical to TRBD1. With V trimmed by 5 bases and J by 8 bases, 12 bases remained unmatched. Germline values: CDR1 MNHNY, CDR2 SVGAGI (reference sequence). The CDR3 is 15 amino acids. The CDR3 is CASSTNRDRAFGYTF. The DNA of the CDR3 is TGTGCCAGCAGTACTAACCGGGACAGGGCTTTCGGCTACACCTTC.

The chain has TRBV5-6 and TRBJ1-2; 10 positions match TRBD1. Trimming removed 1 base from V and 9 bases from J; junction bases left unmatched: 9. In germline, CDR1 is SGHDT, CDR2 YYEEEE. This CDR3 spans 15 amino acids. The CDR3 reads CASSLSRLTGGSYTF. The CDR3 DNA is TGTGCCAGCAGCTTGTCACGTTTGACAGGGGGCAGCTACACCTTC.

The chain recombines TRBV5-1 with TRBJ1-2, with 8 bases identical to TRBD1. CDR1 SGHRS and CDR2 YFSETQ come from the germline V gene. This CDR3 comprises 15 residues. J gave up 2 bases and V 3 bases, and 6 bases lay outside the gene matches. The CDR3 coding sequence is TGCGCCAGCAGCTCGCCGGGACAGGCAAACTATGGCTACACCTTC. Translating gives CASSSPGQANYGYTF.

This clone was detected once. The V gene is TRBV5-1, the J gene TRBJ2-2; D is uncertain. CDR1 and CDR2 (germline): SGHRS, YFSETQ. V was trimmed by 0 bases and J by 5 bases, leaving 14 bases between them. The CDR3 sequence is 16 residues long. The CDR3 spells CASSLGYSGGTGELFF. The CDR3, as DNA: TGCGCCAGCAGCTTGGGTTATTCCGGTGGGACCGGGGAGCTGTTTTTT.

The rearrangement uses TRBV18 and TRBJ2-2; D unclear. Germline lookup yields CDR1 KGHSH and CDR2 LQKENI. V shed 6 bases and J shed 4 bases, with 3 bases lying between them. The CDR3 length is 11 residues. CDR3 bases: TGTGCCAGCTCTCGCACCGGGGAGCTGTTTTTT. It specifies CASSRTGELFF.

This clone has just one count. The chain has TRBV11-1 and TRBJ2-3; 12 bases match TRBD2. Germline assignment: CDR1 SGHAT and CDR2 FQDESV (reference sequence). With 4 bases clipped from V and 0 bases from J, the junction kept 8 bases outside the gene matches. This CDR3 is built from 18 residues. This chain's CDR3 is CASSSTSGGTPSTDTQYF. Here the CDR3 DNA reads TGTGCCAGCAGCTCGACTAGCGGGGGTACCCCTAGCACAGATACGCAGTATTTT.

This rearrangement joins TRBV5-1 to TRBJ1-1; D uncertain. Germline V CDR1 and CDR2: SGHRS, YFSETQ. The CDR3 has 13 amino acids. V lost 0 bases, J lost 1 base, and 4 bases lay in between. The DNA for the CDR3 is TGCGCCAGCAGCTTGGGCCCGAACACTGAAGCTTTCTTT. Protein sequence: CASSLGPNTEAFF. The full variable domain, in which reference TRBV5-1 and TRBJ1-1 provide the parts outside the CDR3, is KAGVTQTPRYLIKTRGQQVTLSCSPISGHRSVSWYQQTPGQGLQFLFEYFSETQRNKGNFPGRFSGRQFSNSRSEMNVSTLELGDSALYLCASSLGPNTEAFFGQGTRLTVV.

The CDR3 is CASSLTSGEWDTQYF. The CDR3 nucleotides are TGTGCCAGCAGCCTCACTAGCGGAGAGTGGGATACGCAGTATTTT. V gene TRBV6-1 combines with J gene TRBJ2-3, with TRBD2 identical over 8 bases. V dropped 6 bases and J dropped 6; count of bases not matched to a gene: 11. The CDR3 is made up of 15 amino acids. Germline lookup yields CDR1 MNHNS and CDR2 SASEGT.

The chain carries TRBV2 and TRBJ1-1, with a possible D match to TRBD1 (6 bases). This CDR3 region has 12 residues. The V end lost 4 bases, the J end lost 11 bases, and 14 bases lay between the germline ends. Germline values: CDR1 SNHLY, CDR2 FYNNEI. The CDR3 region has the DNA TGTGCCAGCAGTGTGGGGGCAGGCGAGGCTTTCTTT. This codes for CASSVGAGEAFF.

The genes are TRBV19 and TRBJ1-5, with a weak D call TRBD1 (6 bases). V was clipped by 6 bases and J by 7 bases, with 19 bases between them. The CDR3 spans 15 residues. Looked up from germline, CDR1 is LNHDA and CDR2 is SQIVND (reference sequence). CDR3 nucleotides: TGTGCCAGTAGATATTCAGGGGCTCTTAACCAGCCCCAGCATTTT. The encoded protein is CASRYSGALNQPQHF.

V and J are TRBV28 and TRBJ1-2, with TRBD1 identical over 10 bases. Germline CDR1 reads MDHEN; CDR2 reads SYDVKM. Losses at the gene ends were 7 bases for V and 0 bases for J; bases not matched to a gene: 8. The CDR3 covers 16 residues. CDR3 DNA: TGTGCCAGCACCCAAGGTGGGACAGGGGCTAACTATGGCTACACCTTC. It is translated as CASTQGGTGANYGYTF.

This clone was detected only once. The V gene is TRBV18, the J gene TRBJ1-5; TRBD1 aligns across 9 bases. The J segment lost 3 bases and the V segment lost 5 bases, leaving 14 bases of the junction unmatched. The CDR3 sequence is 18 residues long. Germline assignment: CDR1 KGHSH and CDR2 LQKENI. CDR3 sequence (DNA): TGTGCCAGCTCATCCATCGCCCCGGGACAGGGTAACAATCAGCCCCAGCATTTT. Its translation is CASSSIAPGQGNNQPQHF.

The chain links TRBV14 to TRBJ2-3, with D perhaps TRBD1 or TRBD2 (5 bases each). Between the trimmed V and J ends, which lost 6 bases and 10 bases, there was a span of 26 bases. This CDR3 has 16 residues. Germline values: CDR1 SGHDN, CDR2 FVKESK. The CDR3 DNA sequence: TGTGCCAGCAGTTCATTTGGGGGTACGCGGACGGGCCCGCAGTATTTT. As protein: CASSSFGGTRTGPQYF.

This clone is a singleton in its sample. CDR3 nucleotide sequence: TGTGCCAGCAGCTTATTCCATATCGAGCAGTACTTC. Translating gives CASSLFHIEQYF. V is TRBV7-2 and J is TRBJ2-7; D not certain. The germline V and J ends were trimmed by 2 bases and 6 bases, with 8 bases remaining between them. The CDR3 contains 12 residues. Germline-derived CDR1 and CDR2 are SGHTA and FQGNSA.

This clone was recorded only once. This chain uses TRBV6-5 with TRBJ2-3; 8 nucleotides line up with TRBD2. Unmatched junction bases numbered 12, after V lost 8 bases and J lost 5 bases. This CDR3 spans 15 amino acids. Germline lookup yields CDR1 MNHEY and CDR2 SVGAGI. The CDR3 bases are TGTGCCAGCTCCGACGGGGGGGCCTATGGAGATACGCAGTATTTT. It specifies CASSDGGAYGDTQYF.

The chain couples TRBV19 to TRBJ2-5; 8 positions match TRBD2. The germline V gene encodes CDR1 LNHDA and CDR2 SQIVND (reference sequence). With V trimmed by 4 bases and J by 5 bases, 9 bases remained unmatched. The CDR3 spans 15 residues. The CDR3 DNA sequence: TGTGCCAGTAGTAAGGCGGGGGGCATGTGGGAGACCCAGTACTTC. Residues: CASSKAGGMWETQYF.

The chain joins TRBV7-2 to TRBJ1-5, with no clear D. V was pared by 7 bases and J by 0 bases, with 10 bases between. This CDR3 has 14 residues. The germline gives CDR1 SGHTA, CDR2 FQGNSA. This CDR3 is CASTPEYSNQPQHF. In nucleotides, the CDR3 is TGTGCCAGCACCCCAGAGTATAGCAATCAGCCCCAGCATTTT.

The chain joins TRBV30 to TRBJ1-1; no clear D. Trimming left V 1 base short and J 1 base short, with 10 bases between. Germline CDR1 and CDR2: GTSNPN and SVGIG (reference sequence). The CDR3 totals 14 residues. CDR3 protein: CAWSEAGSNTEAFF. The CDR3 DNA reads TGTGCCTGGAGTGAGGCAGGCTCGAACACTGAAGCTTTCTTT.

This sequence joins TRBV6-1 and TRBJ1-5; TRBD1 might be the D (6 bases). Trimming shortened V by 5 bases and J by 4 bases, and 9 bases separated the two germline ends. The CDR3 totals 13 residues. Germline CDR1 and CDR2: MNHNS and SASEGT. The CDR3 DNA sequence: TGTGCCAGCAGTAACGGACAGAATCAGCCCCAGCATTTT. This gives the protein CASSNGQNQPQHF.